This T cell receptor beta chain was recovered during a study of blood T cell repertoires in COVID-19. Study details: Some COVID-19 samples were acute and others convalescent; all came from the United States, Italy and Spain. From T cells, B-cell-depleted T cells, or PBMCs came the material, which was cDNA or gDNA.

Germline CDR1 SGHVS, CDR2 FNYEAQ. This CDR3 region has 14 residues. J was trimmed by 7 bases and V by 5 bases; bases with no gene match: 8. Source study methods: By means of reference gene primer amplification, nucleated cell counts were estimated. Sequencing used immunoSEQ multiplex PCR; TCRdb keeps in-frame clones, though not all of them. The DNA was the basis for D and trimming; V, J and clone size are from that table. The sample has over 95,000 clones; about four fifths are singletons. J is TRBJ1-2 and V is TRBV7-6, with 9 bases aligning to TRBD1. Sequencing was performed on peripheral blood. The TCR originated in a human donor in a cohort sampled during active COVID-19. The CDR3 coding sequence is TGTGCCAGCAGCCTCGATACAGGGGGCGGTGGCTACACCTTC. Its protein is CASSLDTGGGGYTF.